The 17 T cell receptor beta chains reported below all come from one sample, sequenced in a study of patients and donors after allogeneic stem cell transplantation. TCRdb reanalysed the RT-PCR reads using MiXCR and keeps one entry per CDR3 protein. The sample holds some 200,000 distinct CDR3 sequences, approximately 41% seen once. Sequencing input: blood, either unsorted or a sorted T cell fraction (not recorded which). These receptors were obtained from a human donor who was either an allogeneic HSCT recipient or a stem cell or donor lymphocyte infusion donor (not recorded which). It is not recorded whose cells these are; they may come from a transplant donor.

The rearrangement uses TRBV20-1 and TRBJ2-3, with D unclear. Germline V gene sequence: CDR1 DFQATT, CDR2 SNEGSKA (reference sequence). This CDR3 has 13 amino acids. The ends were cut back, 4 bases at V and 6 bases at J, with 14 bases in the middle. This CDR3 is CSATEAFRDTQYF. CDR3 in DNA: TGCAGTGCTACTGAAGCATTTCGCGATACGCAGTATTTT.

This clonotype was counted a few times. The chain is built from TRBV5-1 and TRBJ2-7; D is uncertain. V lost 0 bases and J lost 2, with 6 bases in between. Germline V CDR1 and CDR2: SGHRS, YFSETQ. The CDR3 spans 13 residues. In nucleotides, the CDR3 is TGCGCCAGCAGCTTGGTCAGTACCTACGAGCAGTACTTC. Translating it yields CASSLVSTYEQYF.

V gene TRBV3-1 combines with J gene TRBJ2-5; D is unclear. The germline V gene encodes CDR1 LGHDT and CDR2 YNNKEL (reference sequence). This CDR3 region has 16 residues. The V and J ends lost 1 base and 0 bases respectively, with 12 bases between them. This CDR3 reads CASSQVAAIYQETQYF. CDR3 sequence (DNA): TGTGCCAGCAGCCAAGTCGCCGCTATCTACCAAGAGACCCAGTACTTC.

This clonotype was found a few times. CDR3 in amino acids: CSAMPGQENEKLFF. In DNA form, the CDR3 reads TGCAGTGCTATGCCGGGACAGGAAAATGAAAAACTGTTTTTT. The genes are TRBV20-1 and TRBJ1-4; 8 nucleotides line up with TRBD1. Per the germline V gene, CDR1 is DFQATT and CDR2 is SNEGSKA (reference sequence). The CDR3 sequence is 14 residues long. V lost 4 bases, J lost 5 bases, and 6 bases stayed unmatched.

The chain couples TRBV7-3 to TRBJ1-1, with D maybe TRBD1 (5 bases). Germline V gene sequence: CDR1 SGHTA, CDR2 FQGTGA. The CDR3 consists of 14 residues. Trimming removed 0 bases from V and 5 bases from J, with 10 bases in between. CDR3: CASSLTGWGTEAFF. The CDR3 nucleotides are TGTGCCAGCAGCTTAACGGGCTGGGGGACTGAAGCTTTCTTT.

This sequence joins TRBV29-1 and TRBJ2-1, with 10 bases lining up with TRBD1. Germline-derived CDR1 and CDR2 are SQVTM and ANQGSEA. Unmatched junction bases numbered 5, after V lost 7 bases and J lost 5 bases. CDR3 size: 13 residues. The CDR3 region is CSAGTGVNNEQFF. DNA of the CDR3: TGCAGCGCAGGGACAGGGGTTAACAATGAGCAGTTCTTC.

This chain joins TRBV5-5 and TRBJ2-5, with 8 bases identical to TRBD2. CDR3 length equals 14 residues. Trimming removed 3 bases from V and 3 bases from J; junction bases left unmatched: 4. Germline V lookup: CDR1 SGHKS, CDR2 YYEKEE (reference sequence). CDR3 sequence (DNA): TGTGCCAGCAGCTGGCAAGCGGGGGAAGAGACCCAGTACTTC. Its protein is CASSWQAGEETQYF.

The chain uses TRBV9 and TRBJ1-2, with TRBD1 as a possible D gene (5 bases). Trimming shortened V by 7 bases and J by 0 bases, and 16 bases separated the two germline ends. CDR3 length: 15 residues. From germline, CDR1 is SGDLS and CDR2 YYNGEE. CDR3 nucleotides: TGTGCCAGCGGGGACGGGAGACCCTCTAACTATGGCTACACCTTC. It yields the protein CASGDGRPSNYGYTF. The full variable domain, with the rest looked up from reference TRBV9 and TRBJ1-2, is DSGVTQTPKHLITATGQRVTLRCSPRSGDLSVYWYQQSLDQGLQFLIQYYNGEERAKGNILERFSAQQFPDLHSELNLSSLELGDSALYFCASGDGRPSNYGYTFGSGTRLTVV.

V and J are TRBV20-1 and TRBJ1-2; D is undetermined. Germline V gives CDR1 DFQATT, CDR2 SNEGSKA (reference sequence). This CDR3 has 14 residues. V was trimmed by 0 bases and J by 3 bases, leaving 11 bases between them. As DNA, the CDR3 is TGCAGTGCTAGAGATCGCGGTGGGGACTATGGCTACACCTTC. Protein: CSARDRGGDYGYTF.

DNA of the CDR3: TGTGCCAGCAGTTTAATGATGGATCAGCCCCAGCATTTT. This gives the protein CASSLMMDQPQHF. V is TRBV12-3 or TRBV12-4 and J is TRBJ1-5; no definite D call. V lost 2 bases to trimming and J lost 5 bases, with 7 bases between them. CDR3 size: 13 residues.

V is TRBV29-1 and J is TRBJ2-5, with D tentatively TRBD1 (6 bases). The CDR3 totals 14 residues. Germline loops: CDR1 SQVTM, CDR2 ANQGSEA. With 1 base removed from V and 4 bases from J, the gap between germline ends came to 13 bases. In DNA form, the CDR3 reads TGCAGCGTTGAAGGGCCCCTGGGGGCAGAGACCCAGTACTTC. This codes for CSVEGPLGAETQYF. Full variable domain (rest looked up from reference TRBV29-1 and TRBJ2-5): SAVISQKPSRDICQRGTSLTIQCQVDSQVTMMFWYRQQPGQSLTLIATANQGSEATYESGFVIDKFPISRPNLTFSTLTVSNMSPEDSSIYLCSVEGPLGAETQYFGPGTRLLVL.

The DNA for the CDR3 is TGTGCCAGCAGTCCAAGTCCGGGACAGAACTACGAGCAGTACTTC. Translated, it gives CASSPSPGQNYEQYF. The chain couples TRBV27 to TRBJ2-7; 7 bases fit TRBD1. With 5 bases clipped from V and 3 bases from J, the junction kept 10 bases outside the gene matches. Per germline, CDR1 MNHEY and CDR2 SMNVEV (reference sequence). This CDR3 has 15 amino acids.

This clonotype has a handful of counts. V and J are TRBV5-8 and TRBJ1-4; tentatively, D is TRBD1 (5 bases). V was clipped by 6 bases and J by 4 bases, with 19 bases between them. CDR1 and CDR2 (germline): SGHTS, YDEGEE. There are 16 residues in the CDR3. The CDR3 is CASTLRGSEDNEKLFF. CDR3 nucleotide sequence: TGTGCCAGCACCCTCCGGGGGAGCGAGGATAATGAAAAACTGTTTTTT. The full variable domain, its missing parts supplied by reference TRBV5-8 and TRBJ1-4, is EAGVTQSPTHLIKTRGQQATLRCSPISGHTSVYWYQQALGLGLQFLLWYDEGEERNRGNFPPRFSGRQFPNYSSELNVNALELEDSALYLCASTLRGSEDNEKLFFGSGTQLSVL.

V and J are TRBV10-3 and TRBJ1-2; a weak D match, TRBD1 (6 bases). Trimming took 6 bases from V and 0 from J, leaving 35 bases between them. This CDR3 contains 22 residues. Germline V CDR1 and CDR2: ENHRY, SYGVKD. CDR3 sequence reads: CAIRHQKYGLRGAKSPNYGYTF. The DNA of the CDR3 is TGTGCCATCAGACACCAGAAATACGGACTGAGGGGGGCTAAATCCCCTAACTATGGCTACACCTTC.

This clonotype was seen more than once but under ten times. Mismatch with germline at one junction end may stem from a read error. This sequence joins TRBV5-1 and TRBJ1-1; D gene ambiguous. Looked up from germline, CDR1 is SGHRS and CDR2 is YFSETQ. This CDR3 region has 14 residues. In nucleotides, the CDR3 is TGCGCCAGCAGCTTGATGACGGTGAATACTGAAGCTTTCTTT. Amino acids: CASSLMTVNTEAFF.

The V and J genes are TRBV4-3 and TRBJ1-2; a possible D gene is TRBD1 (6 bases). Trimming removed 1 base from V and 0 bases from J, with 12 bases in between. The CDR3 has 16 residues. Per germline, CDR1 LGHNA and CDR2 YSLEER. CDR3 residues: CASSQAGTNTNYGYTF. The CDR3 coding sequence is TGCGCCAGCAGCCAAGCCGGGACAAATACTAACTATGGCTACACCTTC.

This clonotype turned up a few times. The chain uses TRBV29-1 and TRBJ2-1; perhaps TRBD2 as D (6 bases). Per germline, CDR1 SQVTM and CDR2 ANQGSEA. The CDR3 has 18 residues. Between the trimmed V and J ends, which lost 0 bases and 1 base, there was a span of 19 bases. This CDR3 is CSVEDRLAREASYNEQFF. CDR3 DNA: TGCAGCGTTGAAGATCGGTTGGCGAGGGAGGCTTCCTACAATGAGCAGTTCTTC.